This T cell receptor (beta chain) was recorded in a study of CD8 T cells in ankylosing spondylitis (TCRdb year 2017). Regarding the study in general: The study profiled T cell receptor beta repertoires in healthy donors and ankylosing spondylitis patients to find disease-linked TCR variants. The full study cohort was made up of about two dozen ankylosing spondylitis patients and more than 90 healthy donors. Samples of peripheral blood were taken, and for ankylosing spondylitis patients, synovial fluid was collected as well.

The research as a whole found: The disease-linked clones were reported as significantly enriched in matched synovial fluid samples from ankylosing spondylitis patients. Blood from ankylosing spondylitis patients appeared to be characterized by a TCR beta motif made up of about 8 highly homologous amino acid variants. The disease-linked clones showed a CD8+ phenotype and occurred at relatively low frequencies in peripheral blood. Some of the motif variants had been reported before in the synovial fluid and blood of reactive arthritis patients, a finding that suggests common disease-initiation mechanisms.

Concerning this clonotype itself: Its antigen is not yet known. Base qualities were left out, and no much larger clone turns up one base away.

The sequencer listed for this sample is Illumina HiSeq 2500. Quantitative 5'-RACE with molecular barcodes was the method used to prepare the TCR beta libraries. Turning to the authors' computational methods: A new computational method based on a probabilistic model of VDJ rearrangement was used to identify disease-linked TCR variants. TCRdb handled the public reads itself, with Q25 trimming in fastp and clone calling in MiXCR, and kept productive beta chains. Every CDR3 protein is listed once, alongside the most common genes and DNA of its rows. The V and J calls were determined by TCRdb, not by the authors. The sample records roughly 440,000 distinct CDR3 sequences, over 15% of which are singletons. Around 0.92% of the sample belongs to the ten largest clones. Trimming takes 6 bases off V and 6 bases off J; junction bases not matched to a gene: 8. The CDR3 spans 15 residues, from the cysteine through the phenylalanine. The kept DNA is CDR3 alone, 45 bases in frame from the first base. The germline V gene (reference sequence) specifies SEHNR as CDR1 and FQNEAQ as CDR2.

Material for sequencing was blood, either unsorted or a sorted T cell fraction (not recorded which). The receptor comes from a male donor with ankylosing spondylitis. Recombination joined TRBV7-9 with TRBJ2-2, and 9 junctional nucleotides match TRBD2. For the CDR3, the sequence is CASRRAAGGAGELFF. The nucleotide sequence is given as TGTGCCAGCAGAAGAGCGGCGGGAGGGGCCGGGGAGCTGTTTTTT.